A selection of T cell receptor beta chains follows, all from one sample in a study of blood T cell repertoires in COVID-19. Clones were read by immunoSEQ multiplex PCR, and TCRdb kept only the in-frame ones, dropping some. The sample has tens of thousands of clones; approximately 80% are singletons. What was sequenced was peripheral blood. The source of these receptors is a man between 60 and 75 years old with COVID-19, enrolled during active disease. CDR3s include the opening cysteine and the closing phenylalanine or tryptophan. The order of the fields is V gene, clone size, CDR3 protein. The size field is filled for only some rows; it gives once, few, many or a size class.

TRBV3-1/TRBV3-2,NA,CASSRRGSGSYEQYF
TRBV5-6,NA,CASSWATSGRIETQYF
TRBV6-5,NA,CASSYSTVGHTGELFF
TRBV5-6,NA,CASSLGQGRADTQYF
TRBV30,NA,CAWSVGLAGIASTDTQYF
TRBV7-2,NA,CASSPRRGLADTEAFF
TRBV6-5,NA,CASNYRGLGNTIYF
TRBV24-1,NA,CATSAWGVSEQFF
TRBV4-2,few,CASSQDSRQGVDSPLHF
TRBV19,NA,CASSITGRKGNQPQHF
TRBV6-2/TRBV6-3,NA,CASSAWTGGNQPQHF
TRBV6-5,few,CASSYSSGVTLGEQFF
TRBV5-1,NA,CASSLGDSDNGNEKLFF
TRBV11-2,NA,CASSPTRVDGYTF
TRBV4-3,few,CASSQDRGPNQPQHF
TRBV15,NA,CATSTPTGFKYF
TRBV5-1,NA,CASSLAADHQETQYF
TRBV6-5,NA,CASSYGGRWNEQFF
TRBV5-1,NA,CASSRSGQGDSPLHF
TRBV14,once,CASSQDKDGGETQYF
TRBV19,NA,CASSPDRAPGANVLTF
TRBV12-5,NA,CASGLFGASSEAFF
TRBV24-1,NA,CATSHPSDQNNEQFF
TRBV29-1,few,CSVVASNGYEQFF
TRBV27,NA,CASRGGSYEQYF
TRBV24-1,NA,CATSDDRNTEAFF
TRBV9,NA,CASSVDGGELFF
TRBV9,NA,CASSVGVGGGETQYF
TRBV9,few,CASSVGGYTQNEQFF
TRBV29-1,few,CSVYTGSGYEQYF
TRBV2,NA,CASSPTGATGELFF